The source of this TCR beta chain is a study of neurological immune-mediated disorders. This clonotype showed up many times. Its antigen is not identified. J was trimmed by 14 bases and V by 6 bases; bases with no gene match: 6. The CDR3 is 11 amino acids. Germline CDR1 MNHEY, CDR2 SVGAGI. The cDNA was generated by 5'RACE with 10-nucleotide random UMIs. Every sequencing run produced over 160 million TCR-beta sequences that came from 15-18 subjects. TCRdb analysed the 5' RACE reads with MiXCR anew, one entry per CDR3 protein. Here the sample spans tens of thousands of distinct CDR3 sequences, about 10% being singletons. The study's findings and limits: Private repertoires in all groups were suggested, as expanded clones shared no CDR3 amino acid sequences across subjects.

Material: PBMCs. The receptor comes from a man aged 55 to 70 in good health. The V gene is TRBV6-5, the J gene TRBJ2-1; 8 bases match TRBD1. The CDR3 loop reads CASSSRGREFF. CDR3 bases: TGTGCCAGCAGCTCCAGGGGGCGAGAGTTCTTC.